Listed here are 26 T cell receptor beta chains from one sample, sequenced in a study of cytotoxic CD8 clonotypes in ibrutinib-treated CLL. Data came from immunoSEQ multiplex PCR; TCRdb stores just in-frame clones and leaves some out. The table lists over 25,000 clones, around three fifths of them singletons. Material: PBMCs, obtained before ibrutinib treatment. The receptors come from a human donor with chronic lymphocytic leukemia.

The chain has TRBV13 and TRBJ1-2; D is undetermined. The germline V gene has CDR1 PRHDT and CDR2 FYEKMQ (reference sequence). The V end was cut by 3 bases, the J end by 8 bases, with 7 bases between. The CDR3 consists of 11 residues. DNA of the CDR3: TGTGCCAGCAGCTTGGGGTCCGGCTACACCTTC. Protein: CASSLGSGYTF.

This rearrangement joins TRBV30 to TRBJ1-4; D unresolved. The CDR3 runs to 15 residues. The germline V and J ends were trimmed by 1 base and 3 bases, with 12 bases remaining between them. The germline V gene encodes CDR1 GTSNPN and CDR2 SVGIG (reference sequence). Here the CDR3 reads CAWSGLDLANEKLFF. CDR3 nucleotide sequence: TGTGCCTGGAGTGGATTGGACTTGGCTAATGAAAAACTGTTTTTT.

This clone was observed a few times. CDR3 residues: CASSNQETQYF. In DNA, the CDR3 is TGCGCCAGCAGCAATCAAGAGACCCAGTACTTC. The rearrangement uses TRBV5-1 and TRBJ2-5, with D hard to call. This CDR3 is 11 amino acids long. Germline V gene data show CDR1 as SGHRS and CDR2 as YFSETQ. The V gene lost 4 bases and the J gene lost 2 bases, with 3 bases spanning the gap.

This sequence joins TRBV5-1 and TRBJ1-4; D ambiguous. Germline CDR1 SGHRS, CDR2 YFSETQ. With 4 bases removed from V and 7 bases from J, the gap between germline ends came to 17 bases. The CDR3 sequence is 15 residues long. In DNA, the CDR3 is TGCGCCAGCAGCGCCTCCGGGATACACCTTGAAAAACTGTTTTTT. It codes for CASSASGIHLEKLFF.

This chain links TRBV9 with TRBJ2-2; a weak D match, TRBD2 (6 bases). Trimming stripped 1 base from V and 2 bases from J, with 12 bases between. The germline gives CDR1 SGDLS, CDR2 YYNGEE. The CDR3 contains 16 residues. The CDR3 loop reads CASSVLGLPNTGELFF. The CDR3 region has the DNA TGTGCCAGCAGCGTACTAGGACTACCTAACACCGGGGAGCTGTTTTTT. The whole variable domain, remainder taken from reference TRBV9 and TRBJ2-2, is DSGVTQTPKHLITATGQRVTLRCSPRSGDLSVYWYQQSLDQGLQFLIQYYNGEERAKGNILERFSAQQFPDLHSELNLSSLELGDSALYFCASSVLGLPNTGELFFGEGSRLTVL.

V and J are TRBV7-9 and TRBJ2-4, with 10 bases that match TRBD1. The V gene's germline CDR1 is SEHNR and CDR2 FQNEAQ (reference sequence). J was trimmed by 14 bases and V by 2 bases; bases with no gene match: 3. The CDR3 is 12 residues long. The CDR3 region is CASSLSGQGKYF. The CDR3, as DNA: TGTGCCAGCAGCTTATCGGGACAGGGGAAGTACTTC.

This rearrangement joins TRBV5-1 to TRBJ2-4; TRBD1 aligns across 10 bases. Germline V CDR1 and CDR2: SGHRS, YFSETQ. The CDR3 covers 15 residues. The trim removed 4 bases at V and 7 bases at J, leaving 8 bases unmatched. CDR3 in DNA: TGCGCCAGCAGCGCGGGACAGGGGTTCGCCAACATTCAGTACTTC. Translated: CASSAGQGFANIQYF.

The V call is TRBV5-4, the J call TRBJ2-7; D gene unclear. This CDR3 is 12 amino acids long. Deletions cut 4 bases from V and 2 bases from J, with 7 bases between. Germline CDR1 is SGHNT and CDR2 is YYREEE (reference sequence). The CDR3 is CASSVYTYEQYF. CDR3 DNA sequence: TGTGCCAGCAGCGTATATACCTACGAGCAGTACTTC.

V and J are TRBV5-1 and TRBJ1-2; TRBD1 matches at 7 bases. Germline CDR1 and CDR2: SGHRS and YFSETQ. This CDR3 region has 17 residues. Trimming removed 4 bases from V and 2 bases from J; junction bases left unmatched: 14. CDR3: CASSPRGGLSLNYGYTF. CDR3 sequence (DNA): TGCGCCAGCAGCCCCAGGGGGGGCCTATCCTTGAACTATGGCTACACCTTC.

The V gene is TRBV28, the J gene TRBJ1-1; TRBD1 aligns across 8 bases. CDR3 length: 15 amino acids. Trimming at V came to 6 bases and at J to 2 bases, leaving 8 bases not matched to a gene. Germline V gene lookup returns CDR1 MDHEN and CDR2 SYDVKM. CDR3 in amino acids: CASRRQGALNTEAFF. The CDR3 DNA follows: TGTGCCAGCAGACGCCAGGGGGCGCTTAACACTGAAGCTTTCTTT.

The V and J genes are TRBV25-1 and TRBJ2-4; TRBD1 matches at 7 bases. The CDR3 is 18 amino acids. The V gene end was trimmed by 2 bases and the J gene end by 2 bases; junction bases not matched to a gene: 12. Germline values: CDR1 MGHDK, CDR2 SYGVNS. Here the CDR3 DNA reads TGTGCCAGCAGTGAAGGAGGACCGACAGGGCTTCCCAAAAACATTCAGTACTTC. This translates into CASSEGGPTGLPKNIQYF.

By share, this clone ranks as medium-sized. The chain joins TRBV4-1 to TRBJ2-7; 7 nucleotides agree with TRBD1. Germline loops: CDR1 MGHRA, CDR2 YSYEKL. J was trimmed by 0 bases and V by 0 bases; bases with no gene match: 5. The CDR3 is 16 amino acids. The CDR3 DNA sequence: TGCGCCAGCAGCCAAGATCTGTGGGACAGCTCCTACGAGCAGTACTTC. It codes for CASSQDLWDSSYEQYF.

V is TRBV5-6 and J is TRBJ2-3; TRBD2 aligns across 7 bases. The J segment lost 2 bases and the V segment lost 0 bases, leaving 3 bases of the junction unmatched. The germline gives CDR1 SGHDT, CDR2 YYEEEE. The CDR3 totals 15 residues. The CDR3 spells CASSLGRDYTDTQYF. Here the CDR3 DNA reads TGTGCCAGCAGCTTGGGCAGGGACTACACAGATACGCAGTATTTT.

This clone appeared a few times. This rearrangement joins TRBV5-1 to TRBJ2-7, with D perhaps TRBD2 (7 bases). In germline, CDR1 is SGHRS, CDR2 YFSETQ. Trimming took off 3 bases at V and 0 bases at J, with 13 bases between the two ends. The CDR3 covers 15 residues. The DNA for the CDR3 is TGCGCCAGCAGCTCGCGGGGGCCCAGCTCCTACGAGCAGTACTTC. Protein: CASSSRGPSSYEQYF.

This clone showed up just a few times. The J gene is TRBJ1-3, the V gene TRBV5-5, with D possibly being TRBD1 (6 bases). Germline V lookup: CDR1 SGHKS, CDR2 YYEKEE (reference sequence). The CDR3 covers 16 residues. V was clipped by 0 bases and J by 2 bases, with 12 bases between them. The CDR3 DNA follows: TGTGCCAGCAGCTTGGGTGACAGGAACGCTGGAAACACCATATATTTT. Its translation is CASSLGDRNAGNTIYF.

CDR3 sequence reads: CASSATGTSNYGYTF. In DNA form, the CDR3 reads TGCGCCAGCAGCGCTACAGGAACCTCTAACTATGGCTACACCTTC. The rearrangement links TRBV5-1 to TRBJ1-2; possibly TRBD1 for D (5 bases). The CDR3 is 15 residues long. V gave up 4 bases and J gave up 0 bases, with 13 bases separating them. From germline, CDR1 is SGHRS and CDR2 YFSETQ.

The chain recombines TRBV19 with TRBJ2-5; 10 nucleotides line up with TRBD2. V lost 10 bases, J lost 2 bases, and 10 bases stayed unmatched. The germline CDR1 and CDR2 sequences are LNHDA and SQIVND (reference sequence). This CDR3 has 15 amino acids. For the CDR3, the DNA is TGTGCCACCAGATGGGGGACTAGCGAACAAGAGACCCAGTACTTC. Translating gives CATRWGTSEQETQYF.

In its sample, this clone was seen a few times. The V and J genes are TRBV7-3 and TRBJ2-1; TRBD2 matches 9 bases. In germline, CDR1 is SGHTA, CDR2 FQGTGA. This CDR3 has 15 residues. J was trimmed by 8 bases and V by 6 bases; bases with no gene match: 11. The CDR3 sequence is CASRSGTSFSDEQFF. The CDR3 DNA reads TGTGCCAGCAGATCCGGGACTAGCTTTAGCGATGAGCAGTTCTTC.

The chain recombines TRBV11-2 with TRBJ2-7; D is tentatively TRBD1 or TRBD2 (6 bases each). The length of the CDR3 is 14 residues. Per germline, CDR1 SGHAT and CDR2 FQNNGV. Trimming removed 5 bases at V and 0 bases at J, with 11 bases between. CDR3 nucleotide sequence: TGTGCCAGCAGCAAAGGAGGGGGCTCCTACGAGCAGTACTTC. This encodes CASSKGGGSYEQYF.

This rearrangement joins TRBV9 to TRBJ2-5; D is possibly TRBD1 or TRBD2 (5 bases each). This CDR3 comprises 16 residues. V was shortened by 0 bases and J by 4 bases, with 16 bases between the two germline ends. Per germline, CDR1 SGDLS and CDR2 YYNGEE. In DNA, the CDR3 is TGTGCCAGCAGCGTAGGGGGCACCTATGGAGGAGAGACCCAGTACTTC. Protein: CASSVGGTYGGETQYF.

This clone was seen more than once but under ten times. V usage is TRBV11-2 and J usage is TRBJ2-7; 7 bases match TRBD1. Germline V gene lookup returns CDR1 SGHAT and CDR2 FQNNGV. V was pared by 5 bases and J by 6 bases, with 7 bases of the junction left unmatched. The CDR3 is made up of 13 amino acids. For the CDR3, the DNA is TGTGCCAGCAGCCTCCTGACAGGGAGCGAGCAGTACTTC. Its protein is CASSLLTGSEQYF.

The CDR3 bases are TGCGCCAGCAGTGCCGCCAGCCCCTACGAGCAGTACTTC. Amino acid sequence: CASSAASPYEQYF. V is TRBV10-1 and J is TRBJ2-7; D unresolved. The germline V gene encodes CDR1 WNHNN and CDR2 SYGVQD (reference sequence). The CDR3 runs to 13 residues. Trimming shortened V by 4 bases and J by 2 bases, and 9 bases separated the two germline ends.

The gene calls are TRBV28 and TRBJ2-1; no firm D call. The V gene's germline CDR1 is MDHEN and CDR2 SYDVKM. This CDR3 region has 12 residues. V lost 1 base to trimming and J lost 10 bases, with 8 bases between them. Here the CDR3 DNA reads TGTGCCAGCAGTTTATCGGGCCCCGAGCAGTTCTTC. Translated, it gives CASSLSGPEQFF.

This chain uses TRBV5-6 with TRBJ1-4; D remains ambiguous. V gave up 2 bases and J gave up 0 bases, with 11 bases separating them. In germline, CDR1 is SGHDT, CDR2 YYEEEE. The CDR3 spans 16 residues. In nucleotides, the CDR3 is TGTGCCAGCAGCTTTTACTCAGGACCAACTAATGAAAAACTGTTTTTT. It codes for CASSFYSGPTNEKLFF.

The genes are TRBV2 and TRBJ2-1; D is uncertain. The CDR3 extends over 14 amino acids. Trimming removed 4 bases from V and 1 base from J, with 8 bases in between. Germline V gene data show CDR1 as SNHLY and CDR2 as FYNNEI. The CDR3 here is CASSGAGSYNEQFF. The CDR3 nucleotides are TGTGCCAGCAGTGGGGCCGGGTCCTACAATGAGCAGTTCTTC.

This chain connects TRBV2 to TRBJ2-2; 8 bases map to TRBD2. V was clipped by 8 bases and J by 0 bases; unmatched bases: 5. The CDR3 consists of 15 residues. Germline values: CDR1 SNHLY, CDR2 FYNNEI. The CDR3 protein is CASVGGETNTGELFF. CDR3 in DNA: TGTGCCAGCGTCGGGGGGGAAACGAACACCGGGGAGCTGTTTTTT.